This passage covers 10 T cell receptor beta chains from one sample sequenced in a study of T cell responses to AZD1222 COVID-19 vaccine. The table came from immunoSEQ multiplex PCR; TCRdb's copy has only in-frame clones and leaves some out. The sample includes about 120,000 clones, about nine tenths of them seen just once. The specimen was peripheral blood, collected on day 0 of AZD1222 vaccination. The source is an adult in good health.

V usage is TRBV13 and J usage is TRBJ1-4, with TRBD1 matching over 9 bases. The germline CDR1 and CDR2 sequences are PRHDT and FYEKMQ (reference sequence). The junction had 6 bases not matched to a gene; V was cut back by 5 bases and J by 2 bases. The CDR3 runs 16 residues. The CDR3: CASSETGGSTNEKLFF. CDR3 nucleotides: TGTGCCAGCAGCGAAACAGGGGGCTCGACTAATGAAAAACTGTTTTTT.

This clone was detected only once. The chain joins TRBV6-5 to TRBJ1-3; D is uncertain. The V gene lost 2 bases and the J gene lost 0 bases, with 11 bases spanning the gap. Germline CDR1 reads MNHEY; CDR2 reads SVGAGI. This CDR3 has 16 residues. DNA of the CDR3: TGTGCCAGCAGTTACCTGGGCGGAGACTCTGGAAACACCATATATTTT. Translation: CASSYLGGDSGNTIYF.

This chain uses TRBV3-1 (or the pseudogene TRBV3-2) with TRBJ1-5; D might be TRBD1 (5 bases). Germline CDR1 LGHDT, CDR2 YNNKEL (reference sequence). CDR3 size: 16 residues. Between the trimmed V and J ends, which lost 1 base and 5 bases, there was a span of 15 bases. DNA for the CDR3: TGTGCCAGCAGCCAAGGGGCCGGCAAGGGGTATCAGCCCCAGCATTTT. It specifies CASSQGAGKGYQPQHF.

The CDR3 here is CASSLDRVTEAFF. DNA of the CDR3: TGTGCCAGCAGCTTGGACAGGGTCACTGAAGCTTTCTTT. The chain recombines TRBV5-4 with TRBJ1-1; maybe TRBD1 (6 bases). Trimming shortened V by 0 bases and J by 4 bases, and 7 bases separated the two germline ends. Germline values: CDR1 SGHNT, CDR2 YYREEE (reference sequence). This CDR3 has 13 residues.

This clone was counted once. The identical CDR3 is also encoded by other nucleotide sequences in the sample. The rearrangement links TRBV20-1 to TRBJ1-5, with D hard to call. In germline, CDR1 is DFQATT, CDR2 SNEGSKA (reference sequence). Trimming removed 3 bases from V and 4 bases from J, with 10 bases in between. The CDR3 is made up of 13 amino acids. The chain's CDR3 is CSASGGGNQPQHF. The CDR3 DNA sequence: TGCAGTGCTAGTGGCGGTGGGAATCAGCCCCAGCATTTT.

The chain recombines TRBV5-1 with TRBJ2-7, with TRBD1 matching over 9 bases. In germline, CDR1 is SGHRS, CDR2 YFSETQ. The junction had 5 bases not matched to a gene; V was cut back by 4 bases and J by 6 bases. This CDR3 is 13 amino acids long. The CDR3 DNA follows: TGCGCCAGCAGCGGGGGACAGGGATCCGAGCAGTACTTC. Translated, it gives CASSGGQGSEQYF.

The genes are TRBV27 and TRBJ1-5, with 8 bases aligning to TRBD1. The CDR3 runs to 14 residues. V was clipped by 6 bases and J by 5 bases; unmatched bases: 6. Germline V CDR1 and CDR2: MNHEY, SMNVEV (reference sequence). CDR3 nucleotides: TGTGCCAGCAGCCTCGGACAGGGCGATCAGCCCCAGCATTTT. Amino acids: CASSLGQGDQPQHF.

CDR3 sequence (DNA): TGCGCCAGCAGCGCCGGGTCGGCGGGCACTGAAGCTTTCTTT. Protein sequence: CASSAGSAGTEAFF. The chain couples TRBV5-1 to TRBJ1-1; no firm D call. V lost 4 bases, J lost 4 bases, and 14 bases lay in between. CDR1 is SGHRS and CDR2 is YFSETQ in the germline V gene. The CDR3 consists of 14 residues.

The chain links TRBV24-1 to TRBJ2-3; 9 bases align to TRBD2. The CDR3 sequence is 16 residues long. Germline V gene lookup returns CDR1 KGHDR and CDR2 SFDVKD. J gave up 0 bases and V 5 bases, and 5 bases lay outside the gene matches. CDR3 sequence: CATSAPRGGSTDTQYF. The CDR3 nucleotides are TGTGCCACCAGTGCCCCGCGGGGGGGAAGCACAGATACGCAGTATTTT.

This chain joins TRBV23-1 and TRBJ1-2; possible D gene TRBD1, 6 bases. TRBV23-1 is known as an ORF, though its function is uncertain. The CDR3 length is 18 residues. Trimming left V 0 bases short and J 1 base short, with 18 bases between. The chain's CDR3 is CASSQSGGGRDGNYGYTF. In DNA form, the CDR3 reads TGCGCCAGCAGTCAATCAGGGGGGGGAAGGGACGGTAACTATGGCTACACCTTC.